The clone carrying this TCR beta chain was observed a handful of times. Its antigen remains unknown. The patients, who ranged from 18 to 65 in age, presented with newly diagnosed hyperthyroidism lasting under 2 months. The data belong to a study of T cells in Graves' hyperthyroidism and ophthalmopathy. At the level of the study: Peripheral blood was drawn at first diagnosis, prior to all treatment. Whole-study results and caveats: In the blood, most expanded thyroid clonotypes above 0.001 appeared as well.

The length of the CDR3 is 15 residues. Germline CDR1 MNHGY, CDR2 SVAAGI. The V gene lost 2 bases and the J gene lost 3 bases, with 14 bases spanning the gap. It was RNA transcripts that yielded the amplified TCR beta CDR3 regions. Using the HTBI primer set, a first-round RT-PCR was run on the TCR CDR3. TCRdb used MiXCR to reprocess the multiplex PCR reads, holding one entry per CDR3 protein. The sample lists 350,000 or so distinct CDR3 sequences; about 18% were seen once. This sequence joins TRBV6-9 and TRBJ2-7; D is unresolved. Sequenced sample: blood. The TCR comes from a woman aged 25-40 years with Graves' hyperthyroidism that later progressed to Graves' ophthalmopathy. CDR3 protein: CASSYIYWACYEQYF. In DNA form, the CDR3 reads TGTGCCAGCAGTTATATCTACTGGGCGTGCTACGAGCAGTACTTC.